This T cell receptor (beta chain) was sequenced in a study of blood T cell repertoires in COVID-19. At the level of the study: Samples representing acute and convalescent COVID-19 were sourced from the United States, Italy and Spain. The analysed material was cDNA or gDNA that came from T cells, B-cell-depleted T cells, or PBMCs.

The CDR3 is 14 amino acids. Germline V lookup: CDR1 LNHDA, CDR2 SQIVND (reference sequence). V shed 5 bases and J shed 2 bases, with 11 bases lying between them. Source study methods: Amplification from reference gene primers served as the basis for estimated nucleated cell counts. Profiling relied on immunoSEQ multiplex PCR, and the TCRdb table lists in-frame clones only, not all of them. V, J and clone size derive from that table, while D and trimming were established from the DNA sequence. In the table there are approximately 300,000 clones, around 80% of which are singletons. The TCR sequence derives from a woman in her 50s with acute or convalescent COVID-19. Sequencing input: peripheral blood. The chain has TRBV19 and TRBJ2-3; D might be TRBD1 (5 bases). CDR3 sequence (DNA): TGTGCCAGTAGTCCCCGACAGAACACAGATACGCAGTATTTT. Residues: CASSPRQNTDTQYF.